The 3 T cell receptor beta chains in this list originate from one sample, sequenced in a study of shared clonotypes between healthy human individuals. The naive CD8 population came from CD45RO-negative cells selected for CCR7, without terminally differentiated effector memory CD45RA+ cells. The repertoire was sequenced with immunoSEQ multiplex PCR; TCRdb's copy has only in-frame clones and lacks some. The table records about 550,000 clones, 95% to 96% of them present only once. The sample comprised naive CD8+ T cells sorted from blood. The receptors originated from a woman under 40 in good health.

J is TRBJ2-7 and V is TRBV13; no definite D call. The CDR3 contains 14 residues. Trimming left V 1 base short and J 6 bases short, with 13 bases between. Germline CDR1 reads PRHDT; CDR2 reads FYEKMQ (reference sequence). CDR3 coding DNA: TGTGCCAGCAGCTTAGACCGGGTACCCTCCGAGCAGTACTTC. It specifies CASSLDRVPSEQYF.

V and J are TRBV10-3 and TRBJ2-3, with TRBD1 as a possible D gene (5 bases). Germline-derived CDR1 and CDR2 are ENHRY and SYGVKD. The CDR3 spans 13 residues. Deletions cut 2 bases from V and 2 bases from J, with 5 bases between. The CDR3 bases are TGTGCCATCAGTGAGGGGGCCACAGATACGCAGTATTTT. Translation gives CAISEGATDTQYF.

The chain has TRBV19 and TRBJ2-7; TRBD2 is a possible D gene (6 bases). V gave up 5 bases and J gave up 0 bases, with 8 bases separating them. CDR1 is LNHDA and CDR2 is SQIVND in the germline V gene (reference sequence). The CDR3 contains 13 residues. In DNA form, the CDR3 reads TGTGCCAGTAGTGCGGGATTCTCCTACGAGCAGTACTTC. Its translation: CASSAGFSYEQYF.